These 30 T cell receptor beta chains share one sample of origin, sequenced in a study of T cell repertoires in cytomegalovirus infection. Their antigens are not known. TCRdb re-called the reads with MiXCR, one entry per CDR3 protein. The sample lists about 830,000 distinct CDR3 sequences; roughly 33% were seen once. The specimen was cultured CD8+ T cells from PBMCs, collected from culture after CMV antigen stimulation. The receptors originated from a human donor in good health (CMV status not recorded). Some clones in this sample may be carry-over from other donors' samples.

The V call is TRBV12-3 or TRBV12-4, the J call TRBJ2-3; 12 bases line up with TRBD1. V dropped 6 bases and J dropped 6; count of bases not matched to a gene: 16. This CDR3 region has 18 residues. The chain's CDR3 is CASRTRRGTGGDGDTQYF. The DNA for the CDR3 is TGTGCCAGCAGAACCCGAAGGGGGACAGGGGGCGATGGGGATACGCAGTATTTT.

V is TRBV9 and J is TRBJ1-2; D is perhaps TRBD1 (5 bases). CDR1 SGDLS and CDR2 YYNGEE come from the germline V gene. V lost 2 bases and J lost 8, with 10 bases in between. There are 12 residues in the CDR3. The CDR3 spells CASSVQGWGYTF. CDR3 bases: TGTGCCAGCAGCGTCCAGGGTTGGGGCTACACCTTC.

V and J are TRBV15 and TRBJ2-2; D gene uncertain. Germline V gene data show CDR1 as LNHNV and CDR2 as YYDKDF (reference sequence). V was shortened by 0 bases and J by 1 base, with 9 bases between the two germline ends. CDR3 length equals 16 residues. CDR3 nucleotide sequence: TGTGCCACCAGCAGAGATCTAACAAGGAACACCGGGGAGCTGTTTTTT. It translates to CATSRDLTRNTGELFF.

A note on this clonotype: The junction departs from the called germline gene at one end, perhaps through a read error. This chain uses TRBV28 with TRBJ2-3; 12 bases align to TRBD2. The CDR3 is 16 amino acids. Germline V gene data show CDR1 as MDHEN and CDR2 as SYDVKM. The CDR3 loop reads CANSPSLAGGEDTQYF. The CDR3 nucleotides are TGTGCCAACAGTCCCTCACTAGCGGGGGGCGAGGATACGCAGTATTTT.

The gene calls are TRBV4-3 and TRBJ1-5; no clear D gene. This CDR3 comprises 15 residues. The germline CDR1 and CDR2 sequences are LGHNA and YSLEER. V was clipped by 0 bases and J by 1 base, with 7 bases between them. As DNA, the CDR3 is TGCGCCAGCAGCCAAGATTTTTCCAGCAATCAGCCCCAGCATTTT. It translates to CASSQDFSSNQPQHF.

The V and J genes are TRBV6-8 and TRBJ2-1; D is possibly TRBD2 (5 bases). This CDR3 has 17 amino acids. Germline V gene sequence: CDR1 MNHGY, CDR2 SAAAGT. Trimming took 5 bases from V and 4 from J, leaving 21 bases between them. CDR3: CASSTLYSAGLYNEQFF. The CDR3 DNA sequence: TGTGCCAGCAGTACCCTCTACTCGGCGGGCCTTTACAATGAGCAGTTCTTC.

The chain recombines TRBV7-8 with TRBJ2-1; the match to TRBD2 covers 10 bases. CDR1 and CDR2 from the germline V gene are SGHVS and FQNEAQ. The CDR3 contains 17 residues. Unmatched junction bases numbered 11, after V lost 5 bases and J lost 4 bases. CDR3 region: CASSLRTGTSDYNEQFF. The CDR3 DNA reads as TGTGCCAGCAGCCTACGAACCGGGACTAGCGATTACAATGAGCAGTTCTTC.

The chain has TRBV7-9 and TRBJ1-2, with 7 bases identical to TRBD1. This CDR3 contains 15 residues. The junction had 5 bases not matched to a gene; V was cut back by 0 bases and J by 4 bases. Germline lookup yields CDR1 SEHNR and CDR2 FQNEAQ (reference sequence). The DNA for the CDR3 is TGTGCCAGCAGCTTAGCGCTCAGGGGGGCCTATGGCTACACCTTC. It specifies CASSLALRGAYGYTF.

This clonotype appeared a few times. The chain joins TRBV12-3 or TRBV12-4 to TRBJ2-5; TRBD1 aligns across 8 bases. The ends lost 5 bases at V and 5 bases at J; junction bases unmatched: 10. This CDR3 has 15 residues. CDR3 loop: CASSIRDRLGETQYF. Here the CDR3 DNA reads TGTGCCAGCAGTATCCGGGACAGGCTGGGGGAGACCCAGTACTTC.

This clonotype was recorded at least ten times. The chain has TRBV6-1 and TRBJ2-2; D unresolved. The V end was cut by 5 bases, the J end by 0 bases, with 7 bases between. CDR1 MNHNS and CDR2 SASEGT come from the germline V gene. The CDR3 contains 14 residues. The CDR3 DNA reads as TGTGCCAGCAGTATCGCCACGAACACCGGGGAGCTGTTTTTT. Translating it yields CASSIATNTGELFF.

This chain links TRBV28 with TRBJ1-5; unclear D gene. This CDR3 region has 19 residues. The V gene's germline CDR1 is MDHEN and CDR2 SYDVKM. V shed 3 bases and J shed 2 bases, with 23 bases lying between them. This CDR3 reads CASSFLVKTLASGNQPQHF. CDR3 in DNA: TGTGCCAGCAGTTTCTTAGTTAAAACGCTGGCCAGTGGCAATCAGCCCCAGCATTTT.

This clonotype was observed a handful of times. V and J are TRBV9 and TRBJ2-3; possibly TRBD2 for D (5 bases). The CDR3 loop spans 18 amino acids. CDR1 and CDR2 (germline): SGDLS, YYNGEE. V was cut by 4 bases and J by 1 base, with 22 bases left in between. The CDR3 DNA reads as TGTGCCAGCAGCTCCCCTCCCCCTAGCTCTGGCGGCACAGATACGCAGTATTTT. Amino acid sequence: CASSSPPPSSGGTDTQYF.

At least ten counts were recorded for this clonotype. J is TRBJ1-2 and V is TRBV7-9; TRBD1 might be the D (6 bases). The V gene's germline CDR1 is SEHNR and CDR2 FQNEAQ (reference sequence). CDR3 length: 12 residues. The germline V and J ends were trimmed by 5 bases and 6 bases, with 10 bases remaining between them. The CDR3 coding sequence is TGTGCCAGCAGCGAACACAGGGATGGCTACACCTTC. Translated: CASSEHRDGYTF.

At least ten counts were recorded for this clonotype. The CDR3 region is CASRVSIWTPSETQYF. The CDR3, as DNA: TGTGCCAGCAGAGTTTCAATTTGGACCCCCTCGGAGACCCAGTACTTC. The chain links TRBV6-1 to TRBJ2-5; D ambiguous. CDR1 is MNHNS and CDR2 is SASEGT in the germline V gene. Trimming took 6 bases from V and 5 from J, leaving 22 bases between them. The CDR3 extends over 16 amino acids.

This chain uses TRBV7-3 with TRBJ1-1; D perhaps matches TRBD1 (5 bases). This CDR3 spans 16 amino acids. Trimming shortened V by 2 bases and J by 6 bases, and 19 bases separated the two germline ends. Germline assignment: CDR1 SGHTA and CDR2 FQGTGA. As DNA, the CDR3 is TGTGCCAGCAGCTTAGGGTACGGGGGTTCCACTTCTGAAGCTTTCTTT. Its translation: CASSLGYGGSTSEAFF.

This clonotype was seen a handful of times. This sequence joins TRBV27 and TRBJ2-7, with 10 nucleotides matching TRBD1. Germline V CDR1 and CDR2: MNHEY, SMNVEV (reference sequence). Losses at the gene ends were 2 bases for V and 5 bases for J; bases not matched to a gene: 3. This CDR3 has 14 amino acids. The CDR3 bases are TGTGCCAGCAGTTTACGGGACAGGGGTGACGAGCAGTACTTC. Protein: CASSLRDRGDEQYF.

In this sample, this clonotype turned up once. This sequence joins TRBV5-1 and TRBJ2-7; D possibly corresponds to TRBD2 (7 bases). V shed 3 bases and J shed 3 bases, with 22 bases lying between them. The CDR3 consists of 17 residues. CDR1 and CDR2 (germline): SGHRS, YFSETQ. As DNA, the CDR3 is TGCGCCAGCAGCTGGGGGGTGGGGGGGCGATTCGACTACGAGCAGTACTTC. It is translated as CASSWGVGGRFDYEQYF.

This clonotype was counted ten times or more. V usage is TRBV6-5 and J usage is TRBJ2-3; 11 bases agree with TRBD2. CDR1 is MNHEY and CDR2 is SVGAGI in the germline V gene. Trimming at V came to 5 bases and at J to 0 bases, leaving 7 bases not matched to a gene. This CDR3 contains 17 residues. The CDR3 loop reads CASSNPGTSGSTDTQYF. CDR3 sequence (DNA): TGTGCCAGCAGTAACCCCGGGACTAGCGGTAGCACAGATACGCAGTATTTT.

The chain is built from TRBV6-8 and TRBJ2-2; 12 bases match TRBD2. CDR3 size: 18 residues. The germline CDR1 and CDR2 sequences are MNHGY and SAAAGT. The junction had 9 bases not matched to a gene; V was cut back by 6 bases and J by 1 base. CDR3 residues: CASSAGTSGPRNTGELFF. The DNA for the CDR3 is TGTGCCAGCAGCGCCGGGACTAGCGGGCCCCGGAACACCGGGGAGCTGTTTTTT.

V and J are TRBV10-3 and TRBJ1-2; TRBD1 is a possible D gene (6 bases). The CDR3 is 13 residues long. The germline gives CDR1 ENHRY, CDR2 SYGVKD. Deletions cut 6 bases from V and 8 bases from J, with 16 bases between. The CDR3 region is CAIRITGRGGYTF. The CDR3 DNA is TGTGCCATCAGGATTACAGGGCGCGGGGGCTACACCTTC.

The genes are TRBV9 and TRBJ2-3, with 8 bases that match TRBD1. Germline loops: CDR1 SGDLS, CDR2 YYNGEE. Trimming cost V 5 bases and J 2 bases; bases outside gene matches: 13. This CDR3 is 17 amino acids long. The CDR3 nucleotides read TGTGCCAGCAGGGGGAGAGGAGGGACAGGAGTCACAGATACGCAGTATTTT. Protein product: CASRGRGGTGVTDTQYF.

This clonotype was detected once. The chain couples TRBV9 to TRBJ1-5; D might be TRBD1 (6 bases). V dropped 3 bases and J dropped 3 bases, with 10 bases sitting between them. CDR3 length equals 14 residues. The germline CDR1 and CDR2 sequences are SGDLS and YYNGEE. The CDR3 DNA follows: TGTGCCAGCAGCGGAACAGGGTTCAATCAGCCCCAGCATTTT. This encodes CASSGTGFNQPQHF.

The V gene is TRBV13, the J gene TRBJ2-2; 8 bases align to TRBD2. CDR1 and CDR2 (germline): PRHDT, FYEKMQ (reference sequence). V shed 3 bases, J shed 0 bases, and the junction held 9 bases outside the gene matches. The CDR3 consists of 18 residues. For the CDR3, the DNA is TGTGCCAGCAGCTTTCCGGGAGCGGGGGCCCCGAACACCGGGGAGCTGTTTTTT. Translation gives CASSFPGAGAPNTGELFF.

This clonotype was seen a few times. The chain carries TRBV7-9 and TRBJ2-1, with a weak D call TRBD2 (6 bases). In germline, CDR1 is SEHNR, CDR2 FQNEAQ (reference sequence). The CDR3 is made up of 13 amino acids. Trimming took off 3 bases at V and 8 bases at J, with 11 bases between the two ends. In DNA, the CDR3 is TGTGCCAGCAGCTTGACGGGGGTGGATGAGCAGTTCTTC. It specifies CASSLTGVDEQFF.

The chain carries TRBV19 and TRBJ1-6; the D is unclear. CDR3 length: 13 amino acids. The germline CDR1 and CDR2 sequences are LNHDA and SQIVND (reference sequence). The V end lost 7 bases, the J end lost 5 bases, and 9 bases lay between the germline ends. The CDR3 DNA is TGTGCCAGTAAGAATCTGGATAATTCACCCCTCCACTTT. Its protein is CASKNLDNSPLHF.

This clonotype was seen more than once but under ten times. This chain's CDR3 is CASSPLASGGATGDTQYF. As DNA, the CDR3 is TGTGCCAGCAGTCCCCTCGCTAGCGGGGGGGCCACAGGGGATACGCAGTATTTT. The chain combines TRBV6-6 with TRBJ2-3; 12 bases agree with TRBD2. Germline trimming cut 5 bases from V and 6 bases from J; bases unmatched to any gene: 15. Germline V gene sequence: CDR1 MNHNY, CDR2 SVGAGI (reference sequence). The CDR3 runs to 18 residues.

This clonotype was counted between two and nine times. The CDR3 nucleotides read TGTGCCACTCTCTCCGGGACAGAGCAGTTCTTC. Protein: CATLSGTEQFF. This sequence joins TRBV6-2 or TRBV6-3 and TRBJ2-1; possible D gene TRBD1, 6 bases. With 10 bases removed from V and 10 bases from J, the gap between germline ends came to 14 bases. Per the germline V gene, CDR1 is MNHEY and CDR2 is SVGEGT. The CDR3 length is 11 residues.

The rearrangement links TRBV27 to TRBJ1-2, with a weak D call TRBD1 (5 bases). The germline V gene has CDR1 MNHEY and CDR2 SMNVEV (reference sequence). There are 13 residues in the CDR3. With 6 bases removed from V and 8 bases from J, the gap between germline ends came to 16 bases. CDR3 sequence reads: CASRKLMGPGYTF. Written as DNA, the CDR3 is TGTGCCAGCAGGAAGCTGATGGGACCCGGCTACACCTTC.

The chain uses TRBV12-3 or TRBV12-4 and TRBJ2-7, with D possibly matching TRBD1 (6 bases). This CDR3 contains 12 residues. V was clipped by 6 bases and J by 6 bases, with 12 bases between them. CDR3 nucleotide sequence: TGTGCCAGCAGCCAAGGACAGATCGAGCAGTACTTC. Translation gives CASSQGQIEQYF.

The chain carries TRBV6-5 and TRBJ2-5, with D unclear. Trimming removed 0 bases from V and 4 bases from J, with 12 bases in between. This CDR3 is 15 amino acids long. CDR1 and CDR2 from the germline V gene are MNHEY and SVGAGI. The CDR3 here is CASSYSNPDLETQYF. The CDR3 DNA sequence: TGTGCCAGCAGTTACTCGAACCCAGACTTAGAGACCCAGTACTTC.